A selection of T cell receptor beta chains follows, all from one sample in a study of CD8 T cells in ankylosing spondylitis. TCRdb processed the 5' RACE reads anew with MiXCR; each CDR3 protein has one entry. The sample consists of around 100,000 distinct CDR3 sequences, 24% of them appearing once. Specimen: synovial fluid, either unsorted or a sorted T cell fraction (not recorded which). These receptors all come from a male donor with ankylosing spondylitis. Both conserved end residues are part of each CDR3. A D gene is named only where the DNA matches it firmly. Clone size appears in some rows only: once, few, many, or a class for an expanded clone.

clone size: few; D gene: NA; V gene: TRBV6-1; J gene: TRBJ2-1; CDR3 DNA: TGTGCCGTCCGCCGCACGGGAGAGATTAATGAGCAGTTCTTC; CDR3 protein: CAVRRTGEINEQFF
clone size: many; D gene: NA; V gene: TRBV12-3/TRBV12-4; J gene: TRBJ2-1; CDR3 DNA: TGTGCCAGCAGTTTAAAGCCTAGCAAAAAGAGGGTAAATGAGCAGTTCTTC; CDR3 protein: CASSLKPSKKRVNEQFF
clone size: NA; D gene: TRBD2; V gene: TRBV10-2; J gene: TRBJ2-1; CDR3 DNA: TGCGCCAGCAAAATAGCGGGAGTATCCCAATCCGAGCAGTTCTTC; CDR3 protein: CASKIAGVSQSEQFF
clone size: NA; D gene: TRBD1; V gene: TRBV5-6; J gene: TRBJ2-7; CDR3 DNA: TGTGCCAGCACCACCAGGGACAGGGGGCACGAGCAGTACTTC; CDR3 protein: CASTTRDRGHEQYF
clone size: NA; D gene: NA; V gene: TRBV7-9; J gene: TRBJ2-3; CDR3 DNA: TGTGCCAGCAGCTTTTCCGTGGTGGGGTCAGATACGCAGTATTTT; CDR3 protein: CASSFSVVGSDTQYF
clone size: few; D gene: NA; V gene: TRBV10-1; J gene: TRBJ2-5; CDR3 DNA: TGCGCCAGCAGTAGACAAGTCCAAGAGACCCAGTACTTC; CDR3 protein: CASSRQVQETQYF
clone size: once; D gene: TRBD2; V gene: TRBV20-1; J gene: TRBJ2-7; CDR3 DNA: TGCAGTGCTACGGAGGTGGGGGGAGGGAGAACCTACGAGCAGTACTTC; CDR3 protein: CSATEVGGGRTYEQYF
clone size: many; D gene: NA; V gene: TRBV20-1; J gene: TRBJ2-4; CDR3 DNA: TGCAGTGCTAGAAAACTAGAAGGAAACATTCAGTACTTC; CDR3 protein: CSARKLEGNIQYF
clone size: NA; D gene: NA; V gene: TRBV12-3/TRBV12-4; J gene: TRBJ2-6; CDR3 DNA: TGTGCCAGCAGTCCGGGACGTTCTGGGGCCAACGTCCTGACTTTC; CDR3 protein: CASSPGRSGANVLTF
clone size: NA; D gene: NA; V gene: TRBV28; J gene: TRBJ1-5; CDR3 DNA: TGTGCCAGCAGGATGCCTGGGAGCAATCAGCCCCAGCATTTT; CDR3 protein: CASRMPGSNQPQHF